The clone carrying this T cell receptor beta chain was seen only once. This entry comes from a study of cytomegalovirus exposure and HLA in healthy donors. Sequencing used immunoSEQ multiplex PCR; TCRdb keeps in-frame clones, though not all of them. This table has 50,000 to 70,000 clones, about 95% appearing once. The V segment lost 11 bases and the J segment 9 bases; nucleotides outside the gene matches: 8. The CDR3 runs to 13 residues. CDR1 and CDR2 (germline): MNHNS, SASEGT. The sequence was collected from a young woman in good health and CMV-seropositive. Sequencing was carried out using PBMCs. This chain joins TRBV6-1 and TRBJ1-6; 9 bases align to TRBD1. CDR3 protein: CAGGQGESSPLHF. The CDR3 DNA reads TGTGCCGGGGGACAGGGCGAAAGTTCACCCCTCCACTTT.